This T cell receptor (beta chain) came from a study of technical replicates of blood from several donors. The method was immunoSEQ multiplex PCR; TCRdb's version includes in-frame clones alone and lacks a portion of them. This sample yields almost 70,000 clones, of which 91% are seen a single time; roughly 5% belongs to the top ten. Per germline, CDR1 LNHDA and CDR2 SQIVND (reference sequence). V shed 5 bases, J shed 9 bases, and the junction held 9 bases outside the gene matches. The CDR3 consists of 15 residues. Sequenced material: PBMCs. The chain recombines TRBV19 with TRBJ1-6; 8 nucleotides line up with TRBD1. The sequence was obtained from a human donor in good health. Some clones in this sample may be carry-over from other donors' samples. CDR3 nucleotides: TGTGCCAGTAGTGCGCCCGGGACAGGCTCTTCACCCCTCCACTTT. This translates into CASSAPGTGSSPLHF. The full variable domain, its missing parts supplied by reference TRBV19 and TRBJ1-6, is DGGITQSPKYLFRKEGQNVTLSCEQNLNHDAMYWYRQDPGQGLRLIYYSQIVNDFQKGDIAEGYSVSREKKESFPLTVTSAQKNPTAFYLCASSAPGTGSSPLHFGNGTRLTVT.